A single T cell receptor beta chain is shown here with its context. No antigen is known for it. The data were obtained in a study of cytomegalovirus exposure and HLA in healthy donors. Study as a whole: In an early release, HLA-typed donors contributed tens of millions of unique TCR sequences. Of a few hundred genotyped donors, around 86% grouped in the Caucasian-associated ancestry cluster.

PCR used 60 Vbeta primers and 13 Jbeta primers. Some clones are missing from TCRdb's copy, which holds only in-frame ones; the method was immunoSEQ multiplex PCR. The sample has 80,000 or so clones. Germline V gives CDR1 MGHRA, CDR2 YSYEKL. Trimming pared 1 base from V and 4 bases from J, leaving 13 bases between. This CDR3 has 15 residues. The study's findings and limits: Confirmation in vitro established that three CMV-associated chains were specific for CMV antigens.

The sequence was obtained from a man aged 45-65 years in good health and CMV-seropositive. Material: PBMCs. V and J are TRBV4-1 and TRBJ1-2; possible D gene TRBD1, 5 bases. The CDR3 nucleotides are TGCGCCAGCAGCCAAGGTTACGGGCAGGGCTATGGCTACACCTTC. It translates to CASSQGYGQGYGYTF.